The entry below gives a single T cell receptor (beta chain) sequence along with its context. This entry is derived from a study of cytomegalovirus exposure and HLA in healthy donors. The germline V gene has CDR1 SGHAT and CDR2 FQDESV (reference sequence). With V trimmed by 5 bases and J by 3 bases, 5 bases remained unmatched. The CDR3 spans 14 residues. It was with 60 Vbeta and 13 Jbeta primers that the PCR ran. The table came from immunoSEQ multiplex PCR; TCRdb's copy has only in-frame clones and leaves some out. The data hold about 97,000 clones, with 65% to 85% observed a single time. Sequences were obtained from PBMCs. This chain connects TRBV11-1 to TRBJ2-5; 8 nucleotides align to TRBD1. The receptor's source is a man aged 35 to 55 in good health and CMV-seropositive. The CDR3 nucleotides are TGTGCCAGCAGCCCCCGGACAGGGAAAGAGACCCAGTACTTC. It is translated as CASSPRTGKETQYF.